This is a list of T cell receptor beta chains from one sample in a study of blood T cell repertoires in COVID-19. Sequenced by immunoSEQ multiplex PCR; TCRdb stores in-frame clones only, minus some. Of fewer than 500,000 clones in the sample, about 87% are singletons; the top ten hold approximately 1.2%. The sequenced sample consisted of PBMCs or T cells enriched from blood (not recorded which). Receptor source: a man aged 25 to 45 who had recovered from COVID-19. The conserved cysteine and the conserved F or W are not part of the CDR3 here. The order of the fields is V gene, J gene, CDR3 protein.

v_gene: TRBV4-1; j_gene: TRBJ2-5; CDR3aa: ASSQVVSETQY
v_gene: TRBV9; j_gene: TRBJ1-6; CDR3aa: ASSEGTAGGSPLH
v_gene: TRBV9; j_gene: TRBJ1-6; CDR3aa: ASSATNVASYNSPLH
v_gene: TRBV3-1/TRBV3-2; j_gene: TRBJ1-5; CDR3aa: ASSPTTDRGGQPQH
v_gene: TRBV3-1/TRBV3-2; j_gene: TRBJ1-2; CDR3aa: ASSPTGLTGYGYT
v_gene: TRBV6-5; j_gene: TRBJ1-2; CDR3aa: ASSSGTGPYGYT
v_gene: TRBV28; j_gene: TRBJ2-1; CDR3aa: ASSFDLGSYNEQF
v_gene: TRBV7-2; j_gene: TRBJ2-4; CDR3aa: ASSLTSEPAKNIQY
v_gene: TRBV9; j_gene: TRBJ2-2; CDR3aa: ASGDGELF
v_gene: TRBV2; j_gene: TRBJ1-1; CDR3aa: ASYQDEGWGTEAF
v_gene: TRBV12-3/TRBV12-4; j_gene: TRBJ1-2; CDR3aa: ASSLWGGGGYT
v_gene: TRBV19; j_gene: TRBJ1-5; CDR3aa: ASSIGAVSGQPQH
v_gene: TRBV19; j_gene: TRBJ1-2; CDR3aa: ASSTDREANYGYT
v_gene: TRBV5-6; j_gene: TRBJ1-2; CDR3aa: ASSLGGRDYGYT
v_gene: TRBV10-3; j_gene: TRBJ1-6; CDR3aa: AISESNRANSPLH